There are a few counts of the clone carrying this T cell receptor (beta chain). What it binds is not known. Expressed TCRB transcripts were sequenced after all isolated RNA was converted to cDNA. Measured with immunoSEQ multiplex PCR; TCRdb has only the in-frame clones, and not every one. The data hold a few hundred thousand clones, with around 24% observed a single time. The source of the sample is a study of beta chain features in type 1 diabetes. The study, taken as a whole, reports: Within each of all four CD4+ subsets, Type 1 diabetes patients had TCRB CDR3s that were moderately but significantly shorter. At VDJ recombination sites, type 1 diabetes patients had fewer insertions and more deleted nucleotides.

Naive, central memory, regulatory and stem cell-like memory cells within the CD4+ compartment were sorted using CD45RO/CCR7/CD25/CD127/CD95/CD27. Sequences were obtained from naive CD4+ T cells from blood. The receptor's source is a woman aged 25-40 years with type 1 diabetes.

The CDR3 DNA is TGCGCCAGCAGCTTGGCACTAGCGGGCACAGATACGCAGTATTTT. This codes for CASSLALAGTDTQYF. V gene TRBV5-1 combines with J gene TRBJ2-3; 8 positions match TRBD2. The junction had 1 base not matched to a gene; V was cut back by 0 bases and J by 1 base. Looked up from germline, CDR1 is SGHRS and CDR2 is YFSETQ. The CDR3 is 15 amino acids.